This T cell receptor beta chain is from a study of blood T cell repertoires in COVID-19. Profiling relied on immunoSEQ multiplex PCR, and the TCRdb table lists in-frame clones only, not all of them. The top ten clones hold roughly 1.6% of a sample with 250,000 to 300,000 clones, 75% to 90% of them seen once. V was trimmed by 4 bases and J by 0 bases, leaving 11 bases between them. Looked up from germline, CDR1 is SGHNT and CDR2 is YYREEE (reference sequence). CDR3 length equals 15 residues. This clonotype was sampled from a woman aged 40-49 years who had recovered from COVID-19. The sequencing sample was made of peripheral blood. This chain links TRBV5-4 with TRBJ1-3, with D possibly TRBD1 on 6 matching bases. CDR3 DNA: TGTGCCAGCAGCCCCCAGGGGTACTCTGGAAACACCATATATTTT. Translating it yields CASSPQGYSGNTIYF.